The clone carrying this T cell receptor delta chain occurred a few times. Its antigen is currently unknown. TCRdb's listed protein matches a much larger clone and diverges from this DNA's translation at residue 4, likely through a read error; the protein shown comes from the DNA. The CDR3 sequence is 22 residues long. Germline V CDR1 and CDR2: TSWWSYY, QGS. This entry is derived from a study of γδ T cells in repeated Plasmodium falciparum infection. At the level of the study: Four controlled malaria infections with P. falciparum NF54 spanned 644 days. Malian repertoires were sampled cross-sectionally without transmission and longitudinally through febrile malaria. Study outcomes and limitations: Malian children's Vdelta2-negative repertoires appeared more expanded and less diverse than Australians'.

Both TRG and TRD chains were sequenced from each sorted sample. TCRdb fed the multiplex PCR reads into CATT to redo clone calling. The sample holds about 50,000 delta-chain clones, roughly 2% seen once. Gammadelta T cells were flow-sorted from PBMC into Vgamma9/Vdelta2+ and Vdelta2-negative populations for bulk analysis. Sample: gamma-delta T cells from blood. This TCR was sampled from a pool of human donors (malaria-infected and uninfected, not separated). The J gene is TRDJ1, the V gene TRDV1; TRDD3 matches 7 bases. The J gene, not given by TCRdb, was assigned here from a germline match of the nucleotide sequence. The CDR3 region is CALEELVLMNTLGATYTDKLIF. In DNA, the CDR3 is TGTGCTCTTGAGGAACTTGTGCTCATGAATACTCTGGGGGCTACGTACACCGATAAACTCATCTTT.